This TCR beta chain originates from a study of T cell changes during pregnancy in multiple sclerosis. The table came from immunoSEQ multiplex PCR; TCRdb's copy has only in-frame clones and leaves some out. The profile shows over 100,000 clones, about 93% of them singletons. The sample here was peripheral blood, taken in the third trimester of pregnancy. The receptor was derived from a female donor with multiple sclerosis, enrolled in a pregnancy study.

CDR3 sequence reads: CASSIDRGSPNEKLFF. CDR3 coding DNA: TGCGCCAGCAGCATCGACAGGGGGAGCCCTAATGAAAAACTGTTTTTT. V usage is TRBV5-1 and J usage is TRBJ1-4; 9 positions match TRBD1. The junction had 7 bases not matched to a gene; V was cut back by 4 bases and J by 3 bases. The CDR3 runs to 16 residues. Germline-derived CDR1 and CDR2 are SGHRS and YFSETQ.